The source of this T cell receptor beta chain is a study of cytomegalovirus exposure and HLA in healthy donors. Study results and limitations: The likely origin of a cluster of highly shared sequence variants was a sequencing artifact. Among CMV-associated TCR beta chains, most appeared HLA-restricted in a later analysis. Follow-up analysis found HLA locus-dependent TCR association rates, highest for DRB1 and lowest for HLA-C.

The PCR employed 60 Vbeta primers together with 13 Jbeta primers. Produced via immunoSEQ multiplex PCR; TCRdb's table is partial and in-frame only. The sample includes tens of thousands of clones, 70% to 80% seen only once; the top ten take around 0.53%. Remarks on this clone: Its antigen is currently unknown.

The V gene's germline CDR1 is MNHEY and CDR2 SVGAGI. Between the trimmed V and J ends, which lost 7 bases and 7 bases, there was a span of 13 bases. The CDR3 is made up of 12 amino acids. The sequenced sample was PBMCs. This receptor was identified in a man in his thirties or forties in good health and CMV-seronegative. This chain uses TRBV6-5 with TRBJ1-2, with D unclear. CDR3: CASKRVSGGYTF. The CDR3 region has the DNA TGTGCCAGCAAGAGGGTTTCCGGTGGCTACACCTTC.